This entry is about one T cell receptor (beta chain). Its matching antigen is unknown. Amplification used 60 Vbeta primers and 13 Jbeta primers. The repertoire was sequenced with immunoSEQ multiplex PCR; TCRdb's copy has only in-frame clones and lacks some. The table includes fewer than 250,000 clones, 76% detected once. The data were taken from a study of cytomegalovirus exposure and HLA in healthy donors. Findings and caveats of the study: A previous analysis found most TCR beta V segments productive roughly 90% or roughly 30% of the time.

This TCR came from a man younger than 35 in good health and CMV-seronegative. Sequences were obtained from PBMCs.

In nucleotides, the CDR3 is TGTGCCAGCAGTTTAGCCCTGCCGAAAACGCAGGCCGAAGCTTTCTTT. Translated, it gives CASSLALPKTQAEAFF. The rearrangement links TRBV27 to TRBJ1-1; D unclear. Trimming took 2 bases from V and 8 from J, leaving 21 bases between them. Germline V gene sequence: CDR1 MNHEY, CDR2 SMNVEV (reference sequence). This CDR3 region has 16 residues.